This T cell receptor (beta chain) was documented in a study of CD8 T cells in Susac syndrome. Reverse transcription used about 0.45 to 1 ug RNA and random hexamers. TCRdb fed the immunoSEQ multiplex PCR reads into MiXCR, producing one record per CDR3 protein. The table records 150,000 to 200,000 distinct CDR3 sequences, about 93% of them present only once. The V end lost 6 bases, the J end lost 4 bases, and 6 bases lay between the germline ends. The CDR3 is made up of 11 amino acids. Per germline, CDR1 KGHSH and CDR2 LQKENI. The receptor was derived from a human donor with multiple sclerosis. The V gene is TRBV18, the J gene TRBJ1-1; D not resolved. Sequencing was carried out using CD4+ T cells from PBMCs. In DNA form, the CDR3 reads TGTGCCAGCTCTCGAACCACTGAAGCTTTCTTT. Translation gives CASSRTTEAFF.